These 2 T cell receptor beta chains came from one sample sequenced in a study of regulatory T cells in long-lasting Graves disease. CDR3 regions were amplified by Arm-PCR using iRepertoire HTBI primers to build TCR beta libraries. TCRdb itself ran the multiplex PCR reads through MiXCR, one entry per CDR3 protein. The table includes hundreds of thousands of distinct CDR3 sequences, about 16% detected once. Time point described: newly diagnosed GD, antithyroid drugs for less than 3 months. TCR sequences were obtained from RNA taken from PBMCs. These data were also reused for a study on T cells in Graves' hyperthyroidism and ophthalmopathy.

Specimen: peripheral blood mononuclear cells (PBMCs), collected at new diagnosis, from a patient treated with antithyroid drugs. Every receptor here comes from a woman aged 40-65 years with Graves disease.

This clonotype was seen many times. The CDR3, as DNA: TGTGCCTCAAGCGAAGTCTCGAACTATGGCTACACCTTC. This translates into CASSEVSNYGYTF. V and J are TRBV10-3 and TRBJ1-2; D not certain. Trimming cost V 11 bases and J 2 bases, with 15 bases left between them. Germline CDR1 reads ENHRY; CDR2 reads SYGVKD. The CDR3 spans 13 residues.

This clonotype was counted ten times or more. The rearrangement uses TRBV2 and TRBJ2-4, with D uncertain. V was trimmed by 6 bases and J by 4 bases, leaving 13 bases between them. There are 14 residues in the CDR3. Germline V gives CDR1 SNHLY, CDR2 FYNNEI. The CDR3 coding sequence is TGTGCCAGCAGCCTCAATGAGGCGAAAAACATTCAGTACTTC. Amino acids: CASSLNEAKNIQYF.